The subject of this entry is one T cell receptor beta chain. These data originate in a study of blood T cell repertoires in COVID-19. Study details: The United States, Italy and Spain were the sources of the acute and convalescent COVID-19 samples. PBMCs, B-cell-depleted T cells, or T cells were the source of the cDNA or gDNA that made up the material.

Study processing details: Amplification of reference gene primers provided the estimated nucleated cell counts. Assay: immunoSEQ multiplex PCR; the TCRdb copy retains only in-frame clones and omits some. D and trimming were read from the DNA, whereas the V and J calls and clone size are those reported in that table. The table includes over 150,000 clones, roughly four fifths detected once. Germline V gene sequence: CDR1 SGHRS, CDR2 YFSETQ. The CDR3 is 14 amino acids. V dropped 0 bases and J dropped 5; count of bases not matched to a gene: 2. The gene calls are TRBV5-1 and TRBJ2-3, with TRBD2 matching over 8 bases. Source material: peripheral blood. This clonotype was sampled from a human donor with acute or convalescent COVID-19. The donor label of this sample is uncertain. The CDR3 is CASSLGLAGDTQYF. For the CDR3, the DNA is TGCGCCAGCAGCTTGGGGCTAGCGGGAGATACGCAGTATTTT.